This TCR beta chain appears in the sequencing data of a study of identical twins. This clonotype was counted ten times or more. The target antigen is unknown. It was template switching that added a universal primer site, and there were unique molecular identifiers on the cDNA. Each CDR3 protein is one row after TCRdb ran MiXCR on the 5' RACE reads. The table records 450,000 to 600,000 distinct CDR3 sequences, 20% to 25% of them present only once. General study findings and limits: Rather than following the same donors, the conclusions depended on cross-sectional statistical analysis. Within twin pairs, the out-of-frame alpha sequences they shared showed excess low generation probability. Cord blood beta clonotypes that were abundant carried fewer insertions, and memory repertoires showed no such trend.

V gave up 3 bases and J gave up 4 bases; unmatched junction bases: 11. From germline, CDR1 is SGDLS and CDR2 YYNGEE. The CDR3 runs to 17 residues. These same data were also listed under a study on yellow fever vaccine responses in identical twins.

Sample: CD4+ T cells sorted from blood. The sequence came from a woman between 18 and 29 years old in good health. The V call is TRBV9, the J call TRBJ2-1; 9 bases line up with TRBD2. CDR3 nucleotide sequence: TGTGCCAGCAGCGGTGCACGGTGGCGGGGGGGATACAATGAGCAGTTCTTC. It yields the protein CASSGARWRGGYNEQFF.